This TCR beta chain was retrieved from a study of spatial heterogeneity in lung cancer. Study details: Sequencing was performed on follow-up PBMC samples when available, collected at a median of approximately 26 months after resection. Alpha-chain detections were consistently fewer than beta-chain detections among the sequences.

Every cDNA TCR molecule received its own unique molecular identifier. TCRdb redid the calling of the 5' RACE reads with MiXCR, one entry per CDR3 protein. The table lists 25,000 to 35,000 distinct CDR3 sequences, about 10% of them singletons. This clonotype was seen many times. Time point: blood at routine non-recurrence follow-up after resection. V shed 3 bases, J shed 4 bases, and the junction held 6 bases outside the gene matches. The germline V gene has CDR1 SGDLS and CDR2 YYNGEE. The CDR3 sequence is 15 residues long. This receptor was identified in a female donor with early-stage non-small cell lung cancer. The sample in question was PBMCs, obtained at follow-up. V usage is TRBV9 and J usage is TRBJ2-2; 7 bases match TRBD1. The CDR3 DNA follows: TGTGCCAGCAGCGGGTTTCGGGACAGCACCGGGGAGCTGTTTTTT. Protein product: CASSGFRDSTGELFF.